This entry lists 32 T cell receptor beta chains sequenced from one sample in a study of T-cell memory formation after mild COVID-19. In TCRdb, the 5' RACE reads were re-called with MiXCR into one record per CDR3 protein. The table has 190,000 or so distinct CDR3 sequences, over 20% seen once. Sample: PBMCs or a T cell subset sorted from them (not recorded which). These receptor sequences come from an adult woman who had mild COVID-19 (a few samples of this study predate the infection). Cell type and time point are not known.

The V and J genes are TRBV24-1 and TRBJ1-1; D is undetermined. Germline CDR1 and CDR2: KGHDR and SFDVKD. V lost 5 bases, J lost 4 bases, and 10 bases lay in between. This CDR3 has 13 residues. This chain's CDR3 is CATSAARSTEAFF. CDR3 nucleotide sequence: TGTGCCACCAGTGCGGCGAGAAGCACTGAAGCTTTCTTT.

The chain uses TRBV7-9 and TRBJ1-2, with 9 nucleotides matching TRBD1. The V gene end was trimmed by 5 bases and the J gene end by 2 bases; junction bases not matched to a gene: 6. The CDR3 runs to 15 residues. CDR1 and CDR2 from the germline V gene are SEHNR and FQNEAQ (reference sequence). CDR3 bases: TGTGCCAGCAGCGTCACCGGACAGGGGAACTATGGCTACACCTTC. This codes for CASSVTGQGNYGYTF.

CDR3: CASSGLAGGPIPADTQYF. The CDR3 DNA is TGTGCCAGCAGCGGACTAGCGGGAGGGCCGATCCCCGCAGATACGCAGTATTTT. V is TRBV12-3 or TRBV12-4 and J is TRBJ2-3; 15 bases are a match to TRBD2. Losses at the gene ends were 6 bases for V and 4 bases for J; bases not matched to a gene: 11. The CDR3 covers 18 residues.

The chain joins TRBV5-5 to TRBJ2-5; TRBD2 is a possible D gene (6 bases). The CDR3 is made up of 15 amino acids. V dropped 4 bases and J dropped 5 bases, with 18 bases sitting between them. Germline V CDR1 and CDR2: SGHKS, YYEKEE (reference sequence). Here the CDR3 reads CASSMEWGGVETQYF. The DNA of the CDR3 is TGTGCCAGCAGCATGGAGTGGGGCGGGGTGGAGACCCAGTACTTC.

Of note for this clonotype: The junction departs from germline at one end; a sequencing error may be responsible. This chain links TRBV20-1 with TRBJ2-7; D is uncertain. The CDR3 consists of 12 residues. Germline V CDR1 and CDR2: DFQATT, SNEGSKA (reference sequence). CDR3 protein: CSASMVGYEQCF. DNA of the CDR3: TGCAGTGCTAGTATGGTGGGCTACGAGCAGTGCTTC.

Worth noting for this clonotype: One junction end does not reproduce the germline sequence, and a read error may be involved. CDR3 residues: CSVEGGTGATYNEQFF. CDR3 sequence (DNA): TGCAGCGTAGAAGGTGGGACAGGGGCAACCTACAATGAGCAGTTCTTC. This chain links TRBV29-1 with TRBJ2-1; TRBD1 agrees at 10 bases. CDR3 length equals 16 residues. Germline lookup yields CDR1 SQVTM and CDR2 ANQGSEA.

CDR3 sequence (DNA): TGTGCCACCAGCAGAGATAGGGGACAGCCGGTGGCTGAAGCTTTCTTT. Encoded protein: CATSRDRGQPVAEAFF. The rearrangement links TRBV15 to TRBJ1-1; TRBD1 matches 7 bases. This CDR3 region has 16 residues. Germline V CDR1 and CDR2: LNHNV, YYDKDF (reference sequence). V lost 0 bases, J lost 6 bases, and 10 bases stayed unmatched.

In this sample, this clonotype turned up a few times. This sequence joins TRBV27 and TRBJ2-4, with 7 bases identical to TRBD2. The V gene end was trimmed by 3 bases and the J gene end by 5 bases; junction bases not matched to a gene: 4. The CDR3 has 14 residues. Germline CDR1 reads MNHEY; CDR2 reads SMNVEV (reference sequence). CDR3 sequence: CASSFVRGENIQYF. CDR3 sequence (DNA): TGTGCCAGCAGTTTCGTCCGGGGGGAAAACATTCAGTACTTC.

V gene TRBV2 combines with J gene TRBJ2-1; 13 bases fit TRBD2. V was pared by 7 bases and J by 7 bases, with 4 bases of the junction left unmatched. CDR1 and CDR2 (germline): SNHLY, FYNNEI. The CDR3 covers 14 residues. CDR3 coding DNA: TGTGCCAGCACTACGACTAGCGGGGGGAATGAGCAGTTCTTC. It encodes CASTTTSGGNEQFF.

Ten or more counts support this clonotype. Given a much more abundant clone one base away, this may be a read error. The rearrangement links TRBV9 to TRBJ2-5; D ambiguous. The CDR3 extends over 15 amino acids. The V gene's germline CDR1 is SGDLS and CDR2 YYNGEE. The germline V and J ends were trimmed by 3 bases and 4 bases, with 16 bases remaining between them. CDR3 protein: CASSAIFGVLETQYF. CDR3 sequence (DNA): TGTGCCAGCAGCGCCATTTTCGGCGTCCTAGAGACCCAGTACTTC.

The V call is TRBV19, the J call TRBJ2-3, with D hard to call. Between the trimmed V and J ends, which lost 0 bases and 4 bases, there was a span of 5 bases. This CDR3 region has 13 residues. Germline lookup yields CDR1 LNHDA and CDR2 SQIVND (reference sequence). CDR3 in amino acids: CASSIEFADTQYF. As DNA, the CDR3 is TGTGCCAGTAGTATAGAATTCGCAGATACGCAGTATTTT.

This clonotype has a handful of counts. The V gene is TRBV7-9, the J gene TRBJ1-1; D not resolved. The CDR3 has 12 amino acids. The V end lost 4 bases, the J end lost 8 bases, and 11 bases lay between the germline ends. Germline assignment: CDR1 SEHNR and CDR2 FQNEAQ (reference sequence). CDR3 coding DNA: TGTGCCAGCAGCTCTCCGGCGTGGGAAGCTTTCTTT. The encoded protein is CASSSPAWEAFF.

This clonotype was counted between two and nine times. The J gene is TRBJ2-1, the V gene TRBV7-9; 7 nucleotides agree with TRBD1. In germline, CDR1 is SEHNR, CDR2 FQNEAQ (reference sequence). Unmatched junction bases numbered 4, after V lost 4 bases and J lost 1 base. The CDR3 loop spans 15 amino acids. CDR3 sequence: CASSSGQASYNEQFF. The CDR3 region has the DNA TGTGCCAGCAGCTCTGGACAGGCATCCTACAATGAGCAGTTCTTC.

This clonotype was seen more than once but under ten times. The V call is TRBV6-5, the J call TRBJ2-3; 7 bases line up with TRBD2. Germline lookup yields CDR1 MNHEY and CDR2 SVGAGI. The CDR3 extends over 15 amino acids. Losses at the gene ends were 4 bases for V and 2 bases for J; bases not matched to a gene: 6. The CDR3 loop is CASSFGLGNTDTQYF. DNA for the CDR3: TGTGCCAGCAGTTTTGGACTAGGCAACACAGATACGCAGTATTTT.

The V call is TRBV29-1, the J call TRBJ2-3; D could derive from TRBD1 or TRBD2 (6 bases each). Germline V gene data show CDR1 as SQVTM and CDR2 as ANQGSEA. V gave up 0 bases and J gave up 12 bases, with 22 bases separating them. The CDR3 is 15 amino acids. The CDR3 nucleotides are TGCAGCGTTGAAGATCGATTCGTTGCGGGGACAAATCAGTATTTT. This gives the protein CSVEDRFVAGTNQYF.

This clonotype was found a few times. The chain uses TRBV6-5 and TRBJ2-1; D not certain. This CDR3 spans 15 amino acids. Germline-derived CDR1 and CDR2 are MNHEY and SVGAGI. V lost 8 bases to trimming and J lost 0 bases, with 14 bases between them. For the CDR3, the DNA is TGTGCCAGCCGGCAGGTTTCGAGCTCCTACAATGAGCAGTTCTTC. Translation: CASRQVSSSYNEQFF.

The genes are TRBV5-1 and TRBJ2-1; the D is unclear. Trimming stripped 7 bases from V and 0 bases from J, with 8 bases between. The CDR3 consists of 13 residues. CDR1 SGHRS and CDR2 YFSETQ come from the germline V gene. The CDR3 nucleotides are TGCGCCAGCGGAGCACTCTCCTACAATGAGCAGTTCTTC. Protein: CASGALSYNEQFF. The variable domain in full, completed from reference TRBV5-1 and TRBJ2-1, reads KAGVTQTPRYLIKTRGQQVTLSCSPISGHRSVSWYQQTPGQGLQFLFEYFSETQRNKGNFPGRFSGRQFSNSRSEMNVSTLELGDSALYLCASGALSYNEQFFGPGTRLTVL.

This chain joins TRBV6-4 and TRBJ1-2; maybe TRBD1 (5 bases). Trimming took off 6 bases at V and 0 bases at J, with 14 bases between the two ends. CDR1 MRHNA and CDR2 SNTAGT come from the germline V gene. This CDR3 has 15 amino acids. The CDR3 coding sequence is TGTGCCAGCAGCCCAAGCAGGGACTCTAACTATGGCTACACCTTC. It codes for CASSPSRDSNYGYTF.

In this sample, this clonotype turned up many times. The rearrangement uses TRBV7-9 and TRBJ2-7; TRBD1 or TRBD2 may be the D gene (5 bases each). This CDR3 is 16 amino acids long. Trimming stripped 0 bases from V and 0 bases from J, with 12 bases between. CDR1 and CDR2 (germline): SEHNR, FQNEAQ (reference sequence). DNA of the CDR3: TGTGCCAGCAGCTTAGCTCCGGGACGCAGCTCCTACGAGCAGTACTTC. It is translated as CASSLAPGRSSYEQYF.

In this sample, this clonotype turned up a few times. V usage is TRBV3-1 and J usage is TRBJ2-1; D may match TRBD1 or TRBD2 (5 bases each). The CDR3 has 15 amino acids. The V gene's germline CDR1 is LGHDT and CDR2 YNNKEL (reference sequence). Between the trimmed V and J ends, which lost 2 bases and 7 bases, there was a span of 15 bases. Written as DNA, the CDR3 is TGTGCCAGCAGCCAATCCGGGACCTCTCCTAATGAGCAGTTCTTC. Its translation: CASSQSGTSPNEQFF.

The chain couples TRBV12-3 or TRBV12-4 to TRBJ2-7; D is perhaps TRBD2 (5 bases). The CDR3 has 14 residues. With 7 bases removed from V and 0 bases from J, the gap between germline ends came to 13 bases. The CDR3 loop is CASIPAGISYEQYF. The CDR3 nucleotides read TGTGCCAGCATCCCGGCGGGCATCTCCTACGAGCAGTACTTC.

There are a few counts of this clonotype. The V and J genes are TRBV12-3 or TRBV12-4 and TRBJ1-2, with D unresolved. Trimming pared 1 base from V and 11 bases from J, leaving 20 bases between. The CDR3 consists of 15 residues. The CDR3 reads CASSLGGAALRLYTF. The CDR3, as DNA: TGTGCCAGCAGTTTAGGAGGAGCGGCATTAAGGCTGTACACCTTC.

This clonotype was counted ten times or more. This rearrangement joins TRBV6-4 to TRBJ2-3; 9 bases fit TRBD2. This CDR3 spans 15 amino acids. V lost 2 bases and J lost 4; bases outside the gene matches: 4. CDR1 MRHNA and CDR2 SNTAGT come from the germline V gene. CDR3 sequence reads: CASSDQRGEADTQYF. DNA of the CDR3: TGTGCCAGCAGTGACCAGCGGGGGGAAGCAGATACGCAGTATTTT.

For this clonotype: A read error may produce the germline difference seen at one junction end. The chain couples TRBV24-1 to TRBJ1-3, with a possible D match to TRBD1 (5 bases). The CDR3 length is 17 residues. CDR1 KGHDR and CDR2 SFDVKD come from the germline V gene. CDR3 in amino acids: CATSAPPRRVHGDTIYF. CDR3 nucleotides: TGTGCCACCAGTGCCCCTCCCCGCAGGGTTCATGGAGACACCATATATTTT.

This clonotype showed up just a few times. The gene calls are TRBV7-9 and TRBJ1-1; D is uncertain. The germline V gene encodes CDR1 SEHNR and CDR2 FQNEAQ (reference sequence). The CDR3 sequence is 12 residues long. Trimming pared 7 bases from V and 3 bases from J, leaving 9 bases between. This chain's CDR3 is CASTREHTEAFF. The CDR3 DNA sequence: TGTGCCAGCACCCGGGAACACACTGAAGCTTTCTTT. Full variable domain (missing parts from reference TRBV7-9 and TRBJ1-1): DTGVSQNPRHKITKRGQNVTFRCDPISEHNRLYWYRQTLGQGPEFLTYFQNEAQLEKSRLLSDRFSAERPKGSFSTLEIQRTEQGDSAMYLCASTREHTEAFFGQGTRLTVV.

The rearrangement joins TRBV20-1 to TRBJ1-1, with 8 bases identical to TRBD1. The CDR3 spans 13 residues. Germline CDR1 is DFQATT and CDR2 is SNEGSKA (reference sequence). V shed 5 bases, J shed 5 bases, and the junction held 7 bases outside the gene matches. Here the CDR3 reads CSALQGDRTEAFF. In DNA, the CDR3 is TGCAGTGCTCTACAGGGGGATCGGACTGAAGCTTTCTTT.

This clonotype was found a few times. This rearrangement joins TRBV21-1 to TRBJ2-7. TRBV21-1 is termed a pseudogene. The CDR3 is made up of 17 amino acids. CDR3 nucleotides: TGTGCCAGCAGCAAGACCAAGAACGATCGAGGGCTCTACGAGCAGTACTTC. Amino acid sequence: CASSKTKNDRGLYEQYF.

This clonotype has a handful of counts. This chain links TRBV20-1 with TRBJ2-1; tentative D call: TRBD2 (7 bases). This CDR3 is 15 amino acids long. Deletions cut 3 bases from V and 8 bases from J, with 20 bases between. CDR1 and CDR2 (germline): DFQATT, SNEGSKA (reference sequence). CDR3 coding DNA: TGCAGTGCTAGTGAAGGGGGGGCAGGGTCGGATGAGCAGTTCTTC. Its translation is CSASEGGAGSDEQFF.

This clonotype has more than one count but fewer than ten. The V gene is TRBV4-1, the J gene TRBJ2-3, with 9 bases that match TRBD2. The CDR3 is 16 amino acids. CDR1 and CDR2 from the germline V gene are MGHRA and YSYEKL. V was clipped by 1 base and J by 5 bases; unmatched bases: 7. CDR3 in amino acids: CASSQGGRGGIDTQYF. The CDR3 DNA follows: TGCGCCAGCAGCCAAGGAGGGCGGGGGGGAATAGATACGCAGTATTTT.

This chain connects TRBV7-3 to TRBJ1-1; 8 bases are shared with TRBD1. Germline V CDR1 and CDR2: SGHTA, FQGTGA. The CDR3 is made up of 15 amino acids. The ends lost 4 bases at V and 4 bases at J; junction bases unmatched: 8. The CDR3 DNA reads TGTGCCAGCAGCTCCACAGGGGGTGCTGGCACTGAAGCTTTCTTT. Amino acids: CASSSTGGAGTEAFF.

For the CDR3, the DNA is TGTGCCAGCAGCATGGACAGGGCTGAAGCTTTCTTT. Its protein product is CASSMDRAEAFF. The chain joins TRBV7-9 to TRBJ1-1, with 8 nucleotides matching TRBD1. From germline, CDR1 is SEHNR and CDR2 FQNEAQ (reference sequence). The CDR3 extends over 12 amino acids. V dropped 5 bases and J dropped 6; count of bases not matched to a gene: 2.

This clonotype was counted only a few times. CDR3 DNA sequence: TGCAGTGCTAGGGGTCTGGATACGCAGTATTTT. Its translation is CSARGLDTQYF. The chain uses TRBV20-1 and TRBJ2-3; D uncertain. V was cut by 3 bases and J by 6 bases, with 7 bases left in between. Germline V gene sequence: CDR1 DFQATT, CDR2 SNEGSKA (reference sequence). The CDR3 has 11 residues.